Below are 18 T cell receptor beta chains sequenced from a single sample in a study of cytomegalovirus exposure and HLA in healthy donors (dated by TCRdb to about 2017). Preparation of the library involved the immunoSEQ multiplex PCR assay. The multiplex PCR relied on a mix of 60 forward primers for TCR Vbeta segments and 13 reverse primers for TCR Jbeta segments. Drawn from immuneACCESS, this table holds only the in-frame rearrangements with V and J called that TCRdb kept. Clones are partly lost; checked studies trace under half to an unresolved V gene and leave the rest unexplained. The sample data list 200,000 to 250,000 clones, and 77% of these were observed just once. The ten largest account for approximately 2.6% of the sample. The sample was PBMCs. All receptors come from a woman in her sixties in good health and CMV-seropositive.

The rearrangement joins TRBV2 to TRBJ1-1, with D unclear. V lost 0 bases and J 5 bases, leaving 10 bases between the germline ends. The CDR3 length is 14 residues. Per germline, CDR1 SNHLY and CDR2 FYNNEI. CDR3 loop: CASSEAYARTEAFF. CDR3 sequence (DNA): TGTGCCAGCAGTGAAGCGTACGCCCGGACTGAAGCTTTCTTT.

The chain joins TRBV18 to TRBJ1-2; 9 bases are shared with TRBD1. The CDR3 runs to 16 residues. The germline CDR1 and CDR2 sequences are KGHSH and LQKENI. V was pared by 2 bases and J by 4 bases, with 8 bases of the junction left unmatched. The chain's CDR3 is CASSPYSGTGSYGYTF. The CDR3 region has the DNA TGTGCCAGCTCACCATACTCCGGGACAGGGTCCTATGGCTACACCTTC.

The genes are TRBV11-2 and TRBJ1-1, with a weak D call TRBD1 (6 bases). Trimming stripped 4 bases from V and 5 bases from J, with 11 bases between. The CDR3 length is 13 residues. The V gene's germline CDR1 is SGHAT and CDR2 FQNNGV. CDR3 amino acids: CASSSGQRTEAFF. The CDR3 DNA reads as TGTGCCAGCAGCTCCGGACAGCGTACTGAAGCTTTCTTT.

The CDR3 region is CASSLVSGSLNEQFF. The CDR3 DNA follows: TGCGCCAGCAGCTTGGTTAGCGGGAGTCTCAATGAGCAGTTCTTC. The J gene is TRBJ2-1, the V gene TRBV5-1, with 9 bases lining up with TRBD2. This CDR3 spans 15 amino acids. CDR1 and CDR2 from the germline V gene are SGHRS and YFSETQ. Germline trimming cut 0 bases from V and 6 bases from J; bases unmatched to any gene: 4. Together with reference TRBV5-1 and TRBJ2-1, the CDR3 gives the full variable domain: KAGVTQTPRYLIKTRGQQVTLSCSPISGHRSVSWYQQTPGQGLQFLFEYFSETQRNKGNFPGRFSGRQFSNSRSEMNVSTLELGDSALYLCASSLVSGSLNEQFFGPGTRLTVL.

This chain uses TRBV5-1 with TRBJ2-7; D is perhaps TRBD1 (5 bases). The CDR3 extends over 15 amino acids. Trimming stripped 4 bases from V and 0 bases from J, with 14 bases between. Germline V CDR1 and CDR2: SGHRS, YFSETQ. Here the CDR3 DNA reads TGCGCCAGCAGCCCCCAGGGTGCGAGCTCCTACGAGCAGTACTTC. Translating it yields CASSPQGASSYEQYF.

The rearrangement links TRBV28 to TRBJ1-5; maybe TRBD1 (6 bases). This CDR3 spans 16 amino acids. CDR1 is MDHEN and CDR2 is SYDVKM in the germline V gene. Between the trimmed V and J ends, which lost 4 bases and 0 bases, there was a span of 13 bases. The CDR3 here is CASSSGGQYSNQPQHF. The CDR3 DNA sequence: TGTGCCAGCAGTTCCGGAGGACAGTATAGCAATCAGCCCCAGCATTTT.

The rearrangement links TRBV5-1 to TRBJ2-5; TRBD2 agrees at 10 bases. The DNA end favors TRBJ2-7, so the J call may be wrong. From germline, CDR1 is SGHRS and CDR2 YFSETQ. This CDR3 is 16 amino acids long. CDR3: CASSLISGRAGYEQYF. The CDR3 DNA sequence: TGCGCCAGCAGCTTGATAAGCGGGAGGGCCGGGTACGAGCAGTACTTC.

The chain links TRBV25-1 to TRBJ2-1; D perhaps matches TRBD2 (6 bases). Germline V gene lookup returns CDR1 MGHDK and CDR2 SYGVNS. The CDR3 has 15 amino acids. V gave up 6 bases and J gave up 4 bases, with 16 bases separating them. The CDR3 region has the DNA TGTGCCAGCAGCAGGACGGGAGAGGATTACAATGAGCAGTTCTTC. Translating gives CASSRTGEDYNEQFF.

This clone showed up just once. The genes are TRBV6-1 and TRBJ2-7, with TRBD1 matching over 12 bases. CDR1 MNHNS and CDR2 SASEGT come from the germline V gene. This CDR3 region has 15 residues. The V segment lost 4 bases and the J segment 6 bases; nucleotides outside the gene matches: 7. CDR3 in amino acids: CASSGPGTGGSEQYF. The CDR3, as DNA: TGTGCCAGCAGTGGACCCGGGACAGGGGGCTCCGAGCAGTACTTC.

The CDR3 is CSVGTDIGYTF. The CDR3, as DNA: TGCAGTGTTGGGACAGACATTGGCTACACCTTC. The genes are TRBV20-1 and TRBJ1-2, with TRBD1 identical over 7 bases. V dropped 7 bases and J dropped 7; count of bases not matched to a gene: 6. Germline values: CDR1 DFQATT, CDR2 SNEGSKA (reference sequence). The CDR3 loop spans 11 amino acids.

This chain connects TRBV6-4 to TRBJ1-2; no clear D gene. Trimming removed 5 bases at V and 8 bases at J, with 15 bases between. CDR1 is MRHNA, CDR2 SNTAGT, per germline. The CDR3 length is 13 residues. The CDR3 loop reads CASSPILVRGYTF. The CDR3 DNA is TGTGCCAGCAGTCCGATCCTCGTTCGGGGCTACACCTTC.

This chain connects TRBV5-1 to TRBJ1-5; perhaps TRBD1 as D (5 bases). Trimming took off 4 bases at V and 10 bases at J, with 18 bases between the two ends. Germline CDR1 reads SGHRS; CDR2 reads YFSETQ. The CDR3 totals 14 residues. The CDR3 loop reads CASSDGVGGFPQHF. CDR3 DNA: TGCGCCAGCAGCGACGGTGTGGGGGGTTTTCCCCAGCATTTT.

This chain connects TRBV2 to TRBJ1-4, with D unclear. The germline gives CDR1 SNHLY, CDR2 FYNNEI. CDR3 size: 13 residues. Trimming removed 4 bases from V and 4 bases from J, with 7 bases in between. CDR3 amino acids: CASSVVYNEKLFF. The CDR3 DNA sequence: TGTGCCAGCAGTGTTGTCTATAATGAAAAACTGTTTTTT.

The chain links TRBV5-1 to TRBJ2-7, with 9 bases matching TRBD1. Per germline, CDR1 SGHRS and CDR2 YFSETQ. The trim removed 0 bases at V and 2 bases at J, leaving 3 bases unmatched. The CDR3 spans 15 residues. CDR3 loop: CASSLETGGPYEQYF. CDR3 sequence (DNA): TGCGCCAGCAGCTTGGAGACAGGGGGACCCTACGAGCAGTACTTC.

The gene calls are TRBV4-1 and TRBJ2-7; 11 positions match TRBD1. Looked up from germline, CDR1 is MGHRA and CDR2 is YSYEKL. V lost 3 bases, J lost 8 bases, and 9 bases stayed unmatched. The CDR3 runs 15 residues. The CDR3 here is CASSQEGTGGNKQYF. The CDR3 coding sequence is TGCGCCAGCAGCCAGGAGGGGACAGGGGGGAATAAGCAGTACTTC.

The chain is built from TRBV27 and TRBJ2-5; the D gene is possibly TRBD2 (5 bases). The J call may not be correct, given that the DNA end is closer to TRBJ2-7. Germline V CDR1 and CDR2: MNHEY, SMNVEV (reference sequence). The CDR3 length is 13 residues. Here the CDR3 DNA reads TGTGCCAGCAGTCTACGGACGGGGTACGAGCAGTACTTC. Translation: CASSLRTGYEQYF.

This chain connects TRBV4-1 to TRBJ1-6; no definite D call. This CDR3 contains 17 residues. Per the germline V gene, CDR1 is MGHRA and CDR2 is YSYEKL. Trimming removed 0 bases at V and 7 bases at J, with 16 bases between. CDR3 coding DNA: TGCGCCAGCAGCCAAGAAAGAATAACAGTCCAGAATTCACCCCTCCACTTT. It encodes CASSQERITVQNSPLHF.

V usage is TRBV9 and J usage is TRBJ2-7, with D perhaps TRBD1 (6 bases). The ends were cut back, 0 bases at V and 6 bases at J, with 22 bases in the middle. The CDR3 has 17 residues. CDR1 SGDLS and CDR2 YYNGEE come from the germline V gene. CDR3: CASSVVSGQRRGCEQYF. The CDR3 DNA follows: TGTGCCAGCAGCGTAGTGAGTGGACAGCGCCGGGGTTGCGAGCAGTACTTC.